Presented here are 22 T cell receptor beta chains from one specimen sequenced in a study of blood T cell repertoires in COVID-19. Here immunoSEQ multiplex PCR was the method, and the copy in TCRdb shows in-frame clones only, minus some. This sample has some 180,000 clones; approximately 91% occur once, and the top ten carry around 5%. Input material: peripheral blood. The receptors derive from a man between 18 and 35 years old with COVID-19, enrolled during active disease.

This clone was detected only a few times. The chain couples TRBV7-9 to TRBJ2-7; possibly TRBD1 for D (7 bases). Trimming took off 5 bases at V and 2 bases at J, with 13 bases between the two ends. The length of the CDR3 is 14 residues. Germline assignment: CDR1 SEHNR and CDR2 FQNEAQ (reference sequence). In DNA form, the CDR3 reads TGTGCCAGCAGCGGAGGGGACAGAACCTACGAGCAGTACTTC. This gives the protein CASSGGDRTYEQYF.

A note on this clone: One junction end disagrees with the germline gene, perhaps due to a read error. The V call is TRBV28, the J call TRBJ1-4; 7 nucleotides align to TRBD1. Germline CDR1 and CDR2: MDHEN and SYDVKM. The CDR3 is 15 amino acids. The CDR3 nucleotides are TGTGCCAGCACAGGGGGTGATCCAACTAATGAAAAACTGCTTTTT. Its translation is CASTGGDPTNEKLLF.

The chain has TRBV7-9 and TRBJ2-3, with 14 bases fitting TRBD2. The trim removed 4 bases at V and 6 bases at J, leaving 9 bases unmatched. The V gene's germline CDR1 is SEHNR and CDR2 FQNEAQ (reference sequence). The CDR3 has 17 amino acids. CDR3 residues: CASSSGTSGSSADTQYF. CDR3 bases: TGTGCCAGCAGCTCGGGGACTAGCGGGAGTAGTGCGGATACGCAGTATTTT.

The J gene is TRBJ2-7, the V gene TRBV29-1, with 8 positions matching TRBD1. The junction had 8 bases not matched to a gene; V was cut back by 5 bases and J by 2 bases. CDR3 size: 14 residues. Looked up from germline, CDR1 is SQVTM and CDR2 is ANQGSEA. In nucleotides, the CDR3 is TGCAGCGTTCTTACCGGGACAGGACCCTACGAGCAGTACTTC. This sequence encodes CSVLTGTGPYEQYF.

The chain has TRBV15 and TRBJ1-5; TRBD1 matches at 7 bases. In germline, CDR1 is LNHNV, CDR2 YYDKDF (reference sequence). CDR3 length: 14 amino acids. V was clipped by 6 bases and J by 3 bases; unmatched bases: 5. The CDR3 DNA sequence: TGTGCCACCAGTGAAGGGGGCGACAATCAGCCCCAGCATTTT. Protein: CATSEGGDNQPQHF.

The chain is built from TRBV7-9 and TRBJ1-2; no clear D. The CDR3 extends over 12 amino acids. CDR1 and CDR2 (germline): SEHNR, FQNEAQ (reference sequence). Trimming shortened V by 6 bases and J by 5 bases, and 10 bases separated the two germline ends. The CDR3 coding sequence is TGTGCCAGCAGTCCCGACACGTATGGCTACACCTTC. It yields the protein CASSPDTYGYTF.

The V and J genes are TRBV27 and TRBJ2-3, with 8 bases matching TRBD2. CDR3 length equals 14 residues. After removal of 6 bases from V and 5 bases from J, the junction contained 7 bases not matched to a gene. Germline V gives CDR1 MNHEY, CDR2 SMNVEV (reference sequence). This chain's CDR3 is CASSSWTSLDTQYF. Here the CDR3 DNA reads TGTGCCAGCAGCTCCTGGACTAGCCTAGATACGCAGTATTTT.

The count of this clone is one. The CDR3 sequence: CASSLVHGGGRVGELFF. CDR3 coding DNA: TGTGCCAGCAGCTTAGTCCATGGCGGCGGGAGAGTCGGGGAGCTGTTTTTT. The J gene is TRBJ2-2, the V gene TRBV7-2; 7 bases fit TRBD2. With 1 base clipped from V and 7 bases from J, the junction kept 12 bases outside the gene matches. CDR3 length: 17 amino acids. Germline V lookup: CDR1 SGHTA, CDR2 FQGNSA.

The V and J genes are TRBV5-4 and TRBJ1-2, with 8 positions matching TRBD1. Germline V gene data show CDR1 as SGHNT and CDR2 as YYREEE (reference sequence). The CDR3 consists of 13 residues. V lost 5 bases, J lost 4 bases, and 4 bases stayed unmatched. The CDR3 region has the DNA TGTGCCAGCAGTTCGGACAGGGCCTATGGCTACACCTTC. It translates to CASSSDRAYGYTF.

CDR3 coding DNA: TGTGCCAGCAGCCCCCACCCTAGCGGCCCCTTTGGGAATGAGCAGTTCTTC. Its protein is CASSPHPSGPFGNEQFF. V usage is TRBV9 and J usage is TRBJ2-1, with 7 positions matching TRBD2. There are 17 residues in the CDR3. V dropped 4 bases and J dropped 7; count of bases not matched to a gene: 17. The germline V gene has CDR1 SGDLS and CDR2 YYNGEE.

V gene TRBV15 combines with J gene TRBJ2-2; D might be TRBD2 (5 bases). This CDR3 has 15 amino acids. Germline V gene lookup returns CDR1 LNHNV and CDR2 YYDKDF (reference sequence). The V end lost 3 bases, the J end lost 7 bases, and 15 bases lay between the germline ends. The DNA of the CDR3 is TGTGCCACCAGCAGTACCGGGAAGGCCTTCGGGGAGCTGTTTTTT. Translated: CATSSTGKAFGELFF.

The chain recombines TRBV7-8 with TRBJ2-7; the D is unclear. Germline V gives CDR1 SGHVS, CDR2 FQNEAQ. Trimming took 1 base from V and 4 from J, leaving 8 bases between them. The CDR3 is made up of 13 amino acids. CDR3: CASSLGSLYEQYF. As DNA, the CDR3 is TGTGCCAGCAGCTTAGGGTCCCTATACGAGCAGTACTTC. The full variable domain, with the rest looked up from reference TRBV7-8 and TRBJ2-7, is GAGVSQSPRYKVAKRGQDVALRCDPISGHVSLFWYQQALGQGPEFLTYFQNEAQLDKSGLPSDRFFAERPEGSVSTLKIQRTQQEDSAVYLCASSLGSLYEQYFGPGTRLTVT.

The rearrangement links TRBV28 to TRBJ2-7; 7 nucleotides match TRBD1. Per the germline V gene, CDR1 is MDHEN and CDR2 is SYDVKM. V lost 6 bases, J lost 0 bases, and 8 bases stayed unmatched. This CDR3 contains 15 residues. CDR3 sequence: CASRETGASSYEQYF. The CDR3 coding sequence is TGTGCCAGCAGGGAAACAGGGGCAAGCTCCTACGAGCAGTACTTC. Combining the CDR3 with reference TRBV28 and TRBJ2-7 gives the whole variable domain DVKVTQSSRYLVKRTGEKVFLECVQDMDHENMFWYRQDPGLGLRLIYFSYDVKMKEKGDIPEGYSVSREKKERFSLILESASTNQTSMYLCASRETGASSYEQYFGPGTRLTVT.

V usage is TRBV28 and J usage is TRBJ2-7, with 9 bases identical to TRBD1. The germline V gene has CDR1 MDHEN and CDR2 SYDVKM. The CDR3 contains 13 residues. J lost 1 base, V lost 6 bases, and 1 base had no gene match. CDR3 residues: CASRGTGSYEQYF. The CDR3 DNA reads as TGTGCCAGCAGAGGGACAGGGTCCTACGAGCAGTACTTC.

DNA of the CDR3: TGTGCCAGTAGTATAGGAGCGCAAGAGACCCAGTACTTC. It translates to CASSIGAQETQYF. This rearrangement joins TRBV19 to TRBJ2-5; D is ambiguous. V gave up 1 base and J gave up 2 bases, with 5 bases separating them. Germline loops: CDR1 LNHDA, CDR2 SQIVND (reference sequence). This CDR3 has 13 residues.

The chain joins TRBV5-1 to TRBJ2-7; the match to TRBD1 covers 7 bases. J lost 5 bases, V lost 0 bases, and 5 bases had no gene match. In germline, CDR1 is SGHRS, CDR2 YFSETQ. The CDR3 sequence is 14 residues long. The CDR3: CASSLETGIHEQYF. The CDR3, as DNA: TGCGCCAGCAGCTTGGAGACAGGGATTCACGAGCAGTACTTC.

This chain uses TRBV28 with TRBJ1-1; 10 bases map to TRBD1. The length of the CDR3 is 17 residues. Germline V lookup: CDR1 MDHEN, CDR2 SYDVKM. V shed 5 bases, J shed 1 base, and the junction held 10 bases outside the gene matches. The CDR3 sequence: CASSLAGTGVPNTEAFF. DNA for the CDR3: TGTGCCAGCAGTCTTGCCGGGACAGGGGTTCCGAACACTGAAGCTTTCTTT.

The rearrangement uses TRBV4-1 and TRBJ2-7; D might be TRBD2 (5 bases). V was clipped by 1 base and J by 3 bases, with 10 bases between them. The V gene's germline CDR1 is MGHRA and CDR2 YSYEKL. The CDR3 is 14 residues long. DNA of the CDR3: TGCGCCAGCAGCCAAGCTCGGGGAGTCTACGAGCAGTACTTC. Amino acid sequence: CASSQARGVYEQYF.

The gene calls are TRBV24-1 and TRBJ1-1; perhaps TRBD1 as D (5 bases). CDR3 length: 11 residues. Germline V gene data show CDR1 as KGHDR and CDR2 as SFDVKD. The V end lost 4 bases, the J end lost 7 bases, and 6 bases lay between the germline ends. The DNA of the CDR3 is TGTGCCACCAGTGAAAGGGGTGAAGCTTTCTTT. Its protein product is CATSERGEAFF.

The chain uses TRBV3-1 (or the pseudogene TRBV3-2) and TRBJ2-7; D is perhaps TRBD2 (5 bases). Per the germline V gene, CDR1 is LGHDT and CDR2 is YNNKEL (reference sequence). The V end was cut by 0 bases, the J end by 0 bases, with 15 bases between. This CDR3 is 17 amino acids long. The CDR3 DNA sequence: TGTGCCAGCAGCCAAGATCTGCCGGGCGGACTCTCCTACGAGCAGTACTTC. This encodes CASSQDLPGGLSYEQYF.

The chain couples TRBV5-1 to TRBJ2-5; TRBD1 might be the D (7 bases). The V end was cut by 0 bases, the J end by 0 bases, with 9 bases between. Germline assignment: CDR1 SGHRS and CDR2 YFSETQ. This CDR3 region has 15 residues. The CDR3, as DNA: TGCGCCAGCAGCTTGGGCAGGGGGGACCAAGAGACCCAGTACTTC. Amino acid sequence: CASSLGRGDQETQYF.

To note about this clone: The sample holds other DNA sequences that translate to the same CDR3. The rearrangement links TRBV24-1 to TRBJ2-2; 10 nucleotides line up with TRBD2. V was pared by 4 bases and J by 5 bases, with 9 bases of the junction left unmatched. Germline V gene sequence: CDR1 KGHDR, CDR2 SFDVKD. This CDR3 spans 17 amino acids. The CDR3 region has the DNA TGTGCCACCAGTGAACCCTCTAGCGGGAGTTATACCGGGGAGCTGTTTTTT. Translation: CATSEPSSGSYTGELFF.